Sequencing of this TCR beta chain was carried out in a study of patients and donors after allogeneic stem cell transplantation. TCRdb re-called the RT-PCR reads with MiXCR, one entry per CDR3 protein. The sample lists under 200,000 distinct CDR3 sequences; roughly 31% were seen once. The CDR3 extends over 14 amino acids. Trimming removed 5 bases from V and 3 bases from J, with 14 bases in between. Looked up from germline, CDR1 is SGHVS and CDR2 is FNYEAQ. Sequenced sample: blood, either unsorted or a sorted T cell fraction (not recorded which). This clonotype originated in a human donor who was either an allogeneic HSCT recipient or a stem cell or donor lymphocyte infusion donor (not recorded which). It is not recorded whose cells these are; they may come from a transplant donor. The genes are TRBV7-6 and TRBJ2-7; weak D call: TRBD2 (6 bases). The CDR3 DNA follows: TGTGCCAGCAGCCCGCGGGACGTAAACTACGAGCAGTACTTC. Translated, it gives CASSPRDVNYEQYF.